This passage covers 21 T cell receptor beta chains from one sample sequenced in a study of early T cells in non-severe SARS-CoV-2 infection. One entry per CDR3 protein, called by TCRdb with MiXCR from the 5' RACE reads. The sample holds tens of thousands of distinct CDR3 sequences, 12% to 15% seen once. The sequencing input was whole blood. The receptors stem from an adult who was a healthcare worker with PCR-confirmed SARS-CoV-2 infection or an uninfected control (not recorded which).

This clonotype was observed a few times. This chain connects TRBV24-1 to TRBJ1-1; 10 positions agree with TRBD1. V trimming: 2 bases; J trimming: 5 bases; junction bases outside the gene matches: 7. Germline-derived CDR1 and CDR2 are KGHDR and SFDVKD. CDR3 length equals 16 residues. The CDR3 DNA is TGTGCCACCAGTGATTCTAGACAGGGGGCGAGGACTGAAGCTTTCTTT. Translated: CATSDSRQGARTEAFF.

This clonotype was seen more than once but under ten times. This chain uses TRBV7-9 with TRBJ1-2; TRBD1 aligns across 11 bases. CDR3 length equals 15 residues. V lost 4 bases and J lost 7; bases outside the gene matches: 8. Germline CDR1 is SEHNR and CDR2 is FQNEAQ (reference sequence). CDR3 nucleotide sequence: TGTGCCAGCAGCTCAAGGTGGACAGGGGGCAGTGGCTACACCTTC. Its protein is CASSSRWTGGSGYTF.

This clonotype came up many times. This rearrangement joins TRBV20-1 to TRBJ1-4, with 9 bases fitting TRBD1. There are 14 residues in the CDR3. Germline V CDR1 and CDR2: DFQATT, SNEGSKA (reference sequence). Trimming took 6 bases from V and 8 from J; bases not matched to a gene: 10. The CDR3 DNA is TGCAGTGCGACCAGACAGGGGGGTGAAGAAAAACTGTTTTTT. Translation: CSATRQGGEEKLFF.

The chain links TRBV21-1 to TRBJ2-1; the table's D call of TRBD1 was not tested on the DNA. TRBV21-1 is listed as a pseudogene. This CDR3 has 12 residues. As DNA, the CDR3 is TGTGCCAGCAGCGAGACAGCTAATGAGCAGTTCTTC. It translates to CASSETANEQFF.

This clonotype showed up many times. This chain links TRBV7-9 with TRBJ2-2; D might be TRBD2 (5 bases). The CDR3 totals 13 residues. Germline assignment: CDR1 SEHNR and CDR2 FQNEAQ (reference sequence). Trimming pared 11 bases from V and 1 base from J, leaving 11 bases between. The CDR3 loop reads CAGSEGNTGELFF. For the CDR3, the DNA is TGTGCCGGCTCAGAGGGGAACACCGGGGAGCTGTTTTTT.

This sequence joins TRBV7-2 and TRBJ1-4; weak D call: TRBD1 (5 bases). V lost 1 base to trimming and J lost 0 bases, with 9 bases between them. The CDR3 is made up of 16 amino acids. Germline V gene lookup returns CDR1 SGHTA and CDR2 FQGNSA. CDR3 bases: TGTGCCAGCAGCTTAGGGCAGGGCTCAACTAATGAAAAACTGTTTTTT. Protein product: CASSLGQGSTNEKLFF.

This clonotype turned up a few times. V gene TRBV9 combines with J gene TRBJ2-6; D unresolved. V dropped 0 bases and J dropped 0 bases, with 7 bases sitting between them. The CDR3 spans 16 residues. Germline V CDR1 and CDR2: SGDLS, YYNGEE. The CDR3 DNA sequence: TGTGCCAGCAGCGTAGTCCGGGCCTCTGGGGCCAACGTCCTGACTTTC. Its translation: CASSVVRASGANVLTF.

This clonotype was observed a few times. The V gene is TRBV7-9, the J gene TRBJ1-1; no firm D call. The CDR3 is made up of 12 amino acids. V lost 6 bases to trimming and J lost 4 bases, with 9 bases between them. The germline CDR1 and CDR2 sequences are SEHNR and FQNEAQ (reference sequence). CDR3 amino acids: CASRNLGTEAFF. CDR3 in DNA: TGTGCCAGCAGAAATCTGGGCACTGAAGCTTTCTTT.

V gene TRBV27 combines with J gene TRBJ2-7; 9 positions match TRBD1. Germline V gene sequence: CDR1 MNHEY, CDR2 SMNVEV (reference sequence). The CDR3 loop spans 13 amino acids. After removal of 5 bases from V and 5 bases from J, the junction contained 4 bases not matched to a gene. This chain's CDR3 is CASSTGGRNEQYF. CDR3 coding DNA: TGTGCCAGCAGTACAGGGGGCCGGAACGAGCAGTACTTC.

The chain employs TRBV7-2 and TRBJ2-5, with unresolved D. This CDR3 contains 13 residues. V gave up 5 bases and J gave up 2 bases, with 9 bases separating them. The V gene's germline CDR1 is SGHTA and CDR2 FQGNSA. CDR3 bases: TGTGCCAGCAGCCGCTACGCTCAAGAGACCCAGTACTTC. This encodes CASSRYAQETQYF.

The CDR3 spells CSGNIGQGNIQYF. In DNA form, the CDR3 reads TGCAGCGGAAATATTGGTCAGGGAAACATTCAGTACTTC. V usage is TRBV29-1 and J usage is TRBJ2-4, with D tentatively TRBD1 (5 bases). Trimming stripped 7 bases from V and 6 bases from J, with 16 bases between. The CDR3 spans 13 residues. In germline, CDR1 is SQVTM, CDR2 ANQGSEA.

V usage is TRBV29-1 and J usage is TRBJ1-4; TRBD1 might be the D (5 bases). The germline V gene has CDR1 SQVTM and CDR2 ANQGSEA. Trimming left V 2 bases short and J 0 bases short, with 10 bases between. This CDR3 is 15 amino acids long. CDR3 protein: CSVEQGGATNEKLFF. The CDR3 DNA reads as TGCAGCGTTGAACAGGGAGGAGCAACTAATGAAAAACTGTTTTTT.

This clonotype was observed many times. The rearrangement joins TRBV7-2 to TRBJ2-7, with TRBD1 identical over 8 bases. V lost 1 base, J lost 4 bases, and 9 bases stayed unmatched. The germline V gene encodes CDR1 SGHTA and CDR2 FQGNSA. The CDR3 totals 16 residues. CDR3 region: CASSLVRTGFGYEQYF. In nucleotides, the CDR3 is TGTGCCAGCAGCTTAGTTCGGACAGGGTTTGGGTACGAGCAGTACTTC.

The chain carries TRBV20-1 and TRBJ2-7; perhaps TRBD1 as D (6 bases). Germline lookup yields CDR1 DFQATT and CDR2 SNEGSKA (reference sequence). V lost 6 bases and J lost 2, with 14 bases in between. This CDR3 region has 13 residues. This CDR3 is CSAATGTPYEQYF. CDR3 nucleotides: TGCAGTGCCGCAACCGGGACACCCTACGAGCAGTACTTC.

This clonotype showed up just a few times. V usage is TRBV12-3 or TRBV12-4 and J usage is TRBJ1-1, with D possibly matching TRBD1 (5 bases). This CDR3 region has 13 residues. The ends were cut back, 3 bases at V and 5 bases at J, with 10 bases in the middle. The DNA of the CDR3 is TGTGCCAGCAGTTTTCGACAGACTACTGAAGCTTTCTTT. Protein sequence: CASSFRQTTEAFF.

This clonotype was observed a few times. The chain recombines TRBV20-1 with TRBJ1-3; D unresolved. Between the trimmed V and J ends, which lost 1 base and 0 bases, there was a span of 13 bases. CDR3 size: 16 residues. The germline gives CDR1 DFQATT, CDR2 SNEGSKA (reference sequence). The CDR3 bases are TGCAGTGCTAGAGGGCTGGAGGTTTACTCTGGAAACACCATATATTTT. This gives the protein CSARGLEVYSGNTIYF.

This clonotype was counted a few times. The chain recombines TRBV5-1 with TRBJ2-7; the D is unclear. In germline, CDR1 is SGHRS, CDR2 YFSETQ. The CDR3 covers 13 residues. The germline V and J ends were trimmed by 2 bases and 3 bases, with 9 bases remaining between them. Here the CDR3 DNA reads TGCGCCAGCAGCTTCGGACCGCTCTACGAGCAGTACTTC. Translated: CASSFGPLYEQYF.

The table lists this clonotype with a few counts. The gene calls are TRBV20-1 and TRBJ2-3; D is ambiguous. CDR3 length: 17 amino acids. Per germline, CDR1 DFQATT and CDR2 SNEGSKA (reference sequence). Trimming removed 2 bases from V and 1 base from J, with 19 bases in between. CDR3 DNA: TGCAGTGCTAGACCCCTCGCCGCTTTAATCGGCACAGATACGCAGTATTTT. It encodes CSARPLAALIGTDTQYF.

This clonotype was observed many times. This chain links TRBV11-2 with TRBJ1-3; D possibly corresponds to TRBD1 (5 bases). This CDR3 region has 11 residues. In germline, CDR1 is SGHAT, CDR2 FQNNGV. V was pared by 4 bases and J by 11 bases, with 9 bases between. The CDR3, as DNA: TGTGCCAGCAGCTCAGGGAACCCCATATATTTT. Protein product: CASSSGNPIYF.

This clonotype was recorded a few times. The chain links TRBV3-1 to TRBJ1-1; D gene unclear. The CDR3 is made up of 14 amino acids. V lost 0 bases, J lost 1 base, and 6 bases lay in between. From germline, CDR1 is LGHDT and CDR2 YNNKEL (reference sequence). CDR3 in amino acids: CASSQEVTNTEAFF. As DNA, the CDR3 is TGTGCCAGCAGCCAAGAAGTGACGAACACTGAAGCTTTCTTT.

In its sample, this clonotype was seen a few times. This chain joins TRBV29-1 and TRBJ2-1; D is ambiguous. This CDR3 contains 17 residues. Looked up from germline, CDR1 is SQVTM and CDR2 is ANQGSEA. V dropped 3 bases and J dropped 0 bases, with 18 bases sitting between them. CDR3 sequence reads: CSVDYLLGWSSYNEQFF. In nucleotides, the CDR3 is TGCAGCGTTGATTATCTCCTCGGGTGGAGCTCCTACAATGAGCAGTTCTTC.